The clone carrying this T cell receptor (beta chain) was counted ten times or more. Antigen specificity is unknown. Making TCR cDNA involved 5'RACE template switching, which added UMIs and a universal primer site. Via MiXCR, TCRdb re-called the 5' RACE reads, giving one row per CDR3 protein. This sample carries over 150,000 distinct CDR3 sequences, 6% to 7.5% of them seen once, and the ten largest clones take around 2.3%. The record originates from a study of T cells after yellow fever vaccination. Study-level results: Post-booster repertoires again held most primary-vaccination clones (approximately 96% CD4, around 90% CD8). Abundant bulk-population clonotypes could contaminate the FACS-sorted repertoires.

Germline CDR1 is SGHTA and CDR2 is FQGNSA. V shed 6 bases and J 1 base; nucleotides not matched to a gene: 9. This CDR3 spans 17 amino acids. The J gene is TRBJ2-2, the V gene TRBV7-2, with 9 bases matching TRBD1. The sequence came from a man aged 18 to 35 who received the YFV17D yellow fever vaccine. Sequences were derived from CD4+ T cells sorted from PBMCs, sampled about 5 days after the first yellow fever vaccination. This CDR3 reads CASSFHRGPLNTGELFF. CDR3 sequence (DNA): TGTGCCAGCAGTTTCCACAGGGGGCCGCTGAACACCGGGGAGCTGTTTTTT.